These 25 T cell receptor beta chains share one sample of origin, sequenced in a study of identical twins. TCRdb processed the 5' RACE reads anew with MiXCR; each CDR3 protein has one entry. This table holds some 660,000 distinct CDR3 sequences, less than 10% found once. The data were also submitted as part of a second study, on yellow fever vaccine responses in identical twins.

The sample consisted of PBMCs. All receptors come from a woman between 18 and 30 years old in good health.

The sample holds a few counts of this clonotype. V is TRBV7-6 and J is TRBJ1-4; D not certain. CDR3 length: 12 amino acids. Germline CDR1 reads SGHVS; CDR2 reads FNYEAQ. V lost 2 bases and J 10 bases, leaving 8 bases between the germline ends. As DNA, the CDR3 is TGTGCCAGCAGCTTACAGCTCGGAAAACTGTTTTTT. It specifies CASSLQLGKLFF.

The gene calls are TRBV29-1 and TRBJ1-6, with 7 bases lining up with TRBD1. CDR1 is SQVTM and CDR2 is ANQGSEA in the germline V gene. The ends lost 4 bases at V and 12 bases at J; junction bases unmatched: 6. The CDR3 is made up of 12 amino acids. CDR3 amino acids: CSVVLAGGPLHF. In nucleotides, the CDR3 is TGCAGCGTTGTTCTGGCAGGGGGACCCCTCCACTTT.

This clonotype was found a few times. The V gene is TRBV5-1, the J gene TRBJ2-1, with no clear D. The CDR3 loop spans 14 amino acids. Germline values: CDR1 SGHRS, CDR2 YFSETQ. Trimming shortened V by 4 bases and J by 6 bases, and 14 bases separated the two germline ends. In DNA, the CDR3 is TGCGCCAGCAGCGCTGCGAGCGAGGCCAATGAGCAGTTCTTC. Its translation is CASSAASEANEQFF.

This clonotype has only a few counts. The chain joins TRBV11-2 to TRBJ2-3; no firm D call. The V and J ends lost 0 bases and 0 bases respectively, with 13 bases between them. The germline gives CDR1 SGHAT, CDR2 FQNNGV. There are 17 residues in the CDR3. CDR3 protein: CASSLEDAGSSTDTQYF. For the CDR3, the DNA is TGTGCCAGCAGCTTAGAGGACGCCGGGTCTAGCACAGATACGCAGTATTTT.

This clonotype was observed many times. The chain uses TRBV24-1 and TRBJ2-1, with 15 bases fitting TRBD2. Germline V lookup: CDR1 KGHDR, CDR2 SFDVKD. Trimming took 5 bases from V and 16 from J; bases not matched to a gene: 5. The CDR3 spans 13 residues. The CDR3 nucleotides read TGTGCCACCAGTGTTGGGACTAGCGGGGGGAAATTCTTC. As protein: CATSVGTSGGKFF.

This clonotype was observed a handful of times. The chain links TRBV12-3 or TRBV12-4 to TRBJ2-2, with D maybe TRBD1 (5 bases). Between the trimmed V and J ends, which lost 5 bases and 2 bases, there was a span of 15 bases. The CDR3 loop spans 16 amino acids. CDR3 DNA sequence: TGTGCCAGCAGTCCTCTTGGGGCGCAAAACACCGGGGAGCTGTTTTTT. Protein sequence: CASSPLGAQNTGELFF.

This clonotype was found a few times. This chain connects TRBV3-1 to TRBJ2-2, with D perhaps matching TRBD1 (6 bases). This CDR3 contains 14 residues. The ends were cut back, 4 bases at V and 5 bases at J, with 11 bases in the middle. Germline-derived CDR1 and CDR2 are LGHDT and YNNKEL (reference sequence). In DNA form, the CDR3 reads TGTGCCAGCAGCCGCTTCAGGGGAACCGGGGAGCTGTTTTTT. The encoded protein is CASSRFRGTGELFF.

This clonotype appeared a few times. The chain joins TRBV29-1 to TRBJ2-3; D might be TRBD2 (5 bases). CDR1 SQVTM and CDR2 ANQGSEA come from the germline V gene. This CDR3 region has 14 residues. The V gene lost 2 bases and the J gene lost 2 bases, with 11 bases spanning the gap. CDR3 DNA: TGCAGCGTTGAACAACTAGAGTCCACAGATACGCAGTATTTT. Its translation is CSVEQLESTDTQYF.

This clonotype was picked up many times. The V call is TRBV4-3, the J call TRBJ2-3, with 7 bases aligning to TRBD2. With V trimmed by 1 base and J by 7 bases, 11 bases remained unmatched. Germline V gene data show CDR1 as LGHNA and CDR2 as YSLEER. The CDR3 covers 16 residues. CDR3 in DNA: TGCGCCAGCAGCCAAGGAGGTGGCGGGAGTGTGTATACGCAGTATTTT. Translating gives CASSQGGGGSVYTQYF.

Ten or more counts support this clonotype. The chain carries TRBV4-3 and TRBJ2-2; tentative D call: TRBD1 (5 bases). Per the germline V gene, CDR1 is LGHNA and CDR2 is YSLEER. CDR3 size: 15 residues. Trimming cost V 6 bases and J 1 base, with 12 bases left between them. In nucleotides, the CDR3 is TGCGCCAGCAGTGTAAACAGGATGAACACCGGGGAGCTGTTTTTT. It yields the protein CASSVNRMNTGELFF.

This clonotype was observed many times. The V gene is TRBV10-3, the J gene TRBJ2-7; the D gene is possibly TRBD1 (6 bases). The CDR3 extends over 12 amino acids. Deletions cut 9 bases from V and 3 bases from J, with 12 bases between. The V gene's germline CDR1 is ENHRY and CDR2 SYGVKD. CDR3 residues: CAMSRDNYEQYF. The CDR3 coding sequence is TGTGCCATGTCCCGGGACAACTACGAGCAGTACTTC.

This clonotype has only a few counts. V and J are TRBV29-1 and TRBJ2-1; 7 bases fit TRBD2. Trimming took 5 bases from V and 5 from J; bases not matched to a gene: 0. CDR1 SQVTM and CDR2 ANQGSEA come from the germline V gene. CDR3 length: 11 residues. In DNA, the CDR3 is TGCAGCGTTCTAGCGGACAATGAGCAGTTCTTC. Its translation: CSVLADNEQFF.

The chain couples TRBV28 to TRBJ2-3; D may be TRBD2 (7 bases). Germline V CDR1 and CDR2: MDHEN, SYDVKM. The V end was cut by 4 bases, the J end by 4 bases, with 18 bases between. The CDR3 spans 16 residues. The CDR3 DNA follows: TGTGCCAGCAGTTCCATGGGGGGGGCATATTCAGATACGCAGTATTTT. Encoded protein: CASSSMGGAYSDTQYF.

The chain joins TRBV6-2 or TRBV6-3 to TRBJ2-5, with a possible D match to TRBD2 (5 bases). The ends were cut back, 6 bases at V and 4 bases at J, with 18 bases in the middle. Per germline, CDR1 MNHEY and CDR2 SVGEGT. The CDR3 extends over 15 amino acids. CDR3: CASRKTGMHSETQYF. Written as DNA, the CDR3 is TGTGCCAGCAGAAAGACCGGGATGCATTCAGAGACCCAGTACTTC.

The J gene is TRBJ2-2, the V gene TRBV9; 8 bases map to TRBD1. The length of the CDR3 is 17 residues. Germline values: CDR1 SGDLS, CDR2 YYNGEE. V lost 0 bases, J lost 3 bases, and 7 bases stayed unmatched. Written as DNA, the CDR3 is TGTGCCAGCAGCGTAGCTCTGTCAGGGGGCCACACCGGGGAGCTGTTTTTT. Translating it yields CASSVALSGGHTGELFF.

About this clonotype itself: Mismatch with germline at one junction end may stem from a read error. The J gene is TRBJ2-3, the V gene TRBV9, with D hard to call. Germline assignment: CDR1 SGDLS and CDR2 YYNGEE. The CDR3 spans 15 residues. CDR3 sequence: CASSVEGGRTDTQYF. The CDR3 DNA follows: TGTGCCAGCAGCGTAGAGGGCGGACGCACGGATACGCAGTATTTT.

The CDR3 loop is CASKSQGAGANVLTF. CDR3 nucleotide sequence: TGTGCCAGCAAGAGCCAGGGTGCTGGGGCCAACGTCCTGACTTTC. The rearrangement uses TRBV6-1 and TRBJ2-6, with D tentatively TRBD1 (5 bases). Trimming left V 7 bases short and J 2 bases short, with 12 bases between. CDR1 and CDR2 (germline): MNHNS, SASEGT. The CDR3 loop spans 15 amino acids.

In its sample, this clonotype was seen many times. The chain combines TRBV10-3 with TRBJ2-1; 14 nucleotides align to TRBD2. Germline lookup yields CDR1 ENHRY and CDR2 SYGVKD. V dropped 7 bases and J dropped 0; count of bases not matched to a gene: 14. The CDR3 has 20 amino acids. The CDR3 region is CAITSGTSGGHVGSYNEQFF. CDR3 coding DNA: TGTGCCATCACCTCCGGGACTAGCGGGGGACACGTGGGCTCCTACAATGAGCAGTTCTTC.

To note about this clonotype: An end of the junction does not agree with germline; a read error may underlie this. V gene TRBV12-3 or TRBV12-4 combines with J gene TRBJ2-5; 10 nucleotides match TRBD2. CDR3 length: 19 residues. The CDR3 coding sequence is TGTACCAGCAGTTTAGCTTCTACTAGCGGGACGTCAGGGCGAGAGACCCAGTACTTC. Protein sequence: CTSSLASTSGTSGRETQYF.

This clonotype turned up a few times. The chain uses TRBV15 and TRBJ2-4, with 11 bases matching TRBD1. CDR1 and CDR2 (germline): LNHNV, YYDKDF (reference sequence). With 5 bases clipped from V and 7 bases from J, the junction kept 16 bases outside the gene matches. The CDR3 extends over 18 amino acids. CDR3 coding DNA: TGTGCCACCAGCCGACCGGGACAGGGGGTTTATAGGATTAACATTCAGTACTTC. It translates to CATSRPGQGVYRINIQYF.

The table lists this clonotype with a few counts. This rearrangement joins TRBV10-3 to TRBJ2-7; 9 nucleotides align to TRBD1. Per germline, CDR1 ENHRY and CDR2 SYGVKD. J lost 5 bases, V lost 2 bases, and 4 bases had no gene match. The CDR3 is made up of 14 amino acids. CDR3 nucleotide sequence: TGTGCCATCAGTGAGCAGGGGACAGGGAACGAGCAGTACTTC. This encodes CAISEQGTGNEQYF.

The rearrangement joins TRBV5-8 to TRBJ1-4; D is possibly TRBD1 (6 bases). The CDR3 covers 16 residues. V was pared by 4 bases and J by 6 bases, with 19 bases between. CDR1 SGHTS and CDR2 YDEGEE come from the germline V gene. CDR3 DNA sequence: TGTGCCAGCAGCGAGCGGCGGGGGCGAATTTATGAAAAACTGTTTTTT. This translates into CASSERRGRIYEKLFF.

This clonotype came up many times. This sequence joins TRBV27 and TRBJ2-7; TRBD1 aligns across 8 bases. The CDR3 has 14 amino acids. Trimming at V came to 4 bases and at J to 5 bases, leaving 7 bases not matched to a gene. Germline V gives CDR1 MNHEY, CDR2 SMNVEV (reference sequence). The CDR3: CASSSWDRSHEQYF. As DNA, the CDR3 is TGTGCCAGCAGTTCGTGGGACAGGAGCCACGAGCAGTACTTC.

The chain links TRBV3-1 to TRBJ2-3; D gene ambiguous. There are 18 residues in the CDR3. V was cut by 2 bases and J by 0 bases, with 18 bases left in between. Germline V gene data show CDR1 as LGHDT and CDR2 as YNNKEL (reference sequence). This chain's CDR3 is CASSQSAQARLSTDTQYF. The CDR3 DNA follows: TGTGCCAGCAGCCAATCGGCCCAGGCACGGCTGAGCACAGATACGCAGTATTTT.

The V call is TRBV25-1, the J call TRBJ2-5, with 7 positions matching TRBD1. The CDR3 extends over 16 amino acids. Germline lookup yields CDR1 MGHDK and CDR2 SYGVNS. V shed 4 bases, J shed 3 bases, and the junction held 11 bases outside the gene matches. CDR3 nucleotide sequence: TGTGCCAGCAGTGCCTCTAGACAGGGACCTAAAGAGACCCAGTACTTC. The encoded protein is CASSASRQGPKETQYF. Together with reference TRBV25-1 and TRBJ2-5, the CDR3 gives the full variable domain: EADIYQTPRYLVIGTGKKITLECSQTMGHDKMYWYQQDPGMELHLIHYSYGVNSTEKGDLSSESTVSRIRTEHFPLTLESARPSHTSQYLCASSASRQGPKETQYFGPGTRLLVL.